This T cell receptor beta chain was sequenced during a study of beta chain features in type 1 diabetes. Findings and caveats of the study: A moderate, significant TCRB CDR3 shortening appeared in type 1 diabetes across four CD4+ subsets.

Sequencing targeted expressed TCRB transcripts, as all isolated RNA had been reverse transcribed. Here immunoSEQ multiplex PCR was the method, and the copy in TCRdb shows in-frame clones only, minus some. Seen here are hundreds of thousands of clones, more than 12% observed once, and the top ten hold approximately 0.042%. Per germline, CDR1 MGHDK and CDR2 SYGVNS. The CDR3 runs 13 residues. V was trimmed by 2 bases and J by 6 bases, leaving 10 bases between them. In the case of this clone: Its antigen remains unknown.

The rearrangement links TRBV25-1 to TRBJ1-1; weak D call: TRBD1 (5 bases). The receptor comes from a man between 18 and 29 years old with type 1 diabetes. Material: naive CD4+ T cells from blood. The CDR3 protein is CASSEPGRAEAFF. CDR3 bases: TGTGCCAGCAGTGAACCCGGCAGGGCTGAAGCTTTCTTT.